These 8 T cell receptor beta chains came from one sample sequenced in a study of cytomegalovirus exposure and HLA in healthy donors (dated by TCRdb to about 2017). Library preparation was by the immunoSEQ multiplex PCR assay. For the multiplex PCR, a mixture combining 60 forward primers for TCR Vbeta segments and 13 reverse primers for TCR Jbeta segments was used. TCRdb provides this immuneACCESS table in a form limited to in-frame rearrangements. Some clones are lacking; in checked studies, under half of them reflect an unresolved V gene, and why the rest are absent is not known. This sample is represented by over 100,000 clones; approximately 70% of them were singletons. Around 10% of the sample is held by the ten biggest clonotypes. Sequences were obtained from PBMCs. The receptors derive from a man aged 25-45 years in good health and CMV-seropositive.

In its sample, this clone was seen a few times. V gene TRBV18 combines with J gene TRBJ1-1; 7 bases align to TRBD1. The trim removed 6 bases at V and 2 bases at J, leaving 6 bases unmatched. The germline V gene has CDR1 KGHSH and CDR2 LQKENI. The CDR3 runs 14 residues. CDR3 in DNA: TGTGCCAGCTCGGGCGGGACAGAAAACACTGAAGCTTTCTTT. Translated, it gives CASSGGTENTEAFF.

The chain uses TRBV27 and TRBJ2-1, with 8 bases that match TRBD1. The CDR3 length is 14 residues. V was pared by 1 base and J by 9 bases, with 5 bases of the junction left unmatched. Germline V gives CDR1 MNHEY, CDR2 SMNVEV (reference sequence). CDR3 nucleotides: TGTGCCAGCAGTTTATGGGCAGGGGGCCTTGAGCAGTTCTTC. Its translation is CASSLWAGGLEQFF.

Here the CDR3 DNA reads TGCAGCGTTGAGAAGGAGGTCACCTATGGCTACACCTTC. It is translated as CSVEKEVTYGYTF. This rearrangement joins TRBV29-1 to TRBJ1-2; D gene ambiguous. V lost 3 bases and J lost 4, with 12 bases in between. Germline lookup yields CDR1 SQVTM and CDR2 ANQGSEA. The CDR3 is 13 residues long. Full variable domain (outside the CDR3, taken from reference TRBV29-1 and TRBJ1-2): SAVISQKPSRDICQRGTSLTIQCQVDSQVTMMFWYRQQPGQSLTLIATANQGSEATYESGFVIDKFPISRPNLTFSTLTVSNMSPEDSSIYLCSVEKEVTYGYTFGSGTRLTVV.

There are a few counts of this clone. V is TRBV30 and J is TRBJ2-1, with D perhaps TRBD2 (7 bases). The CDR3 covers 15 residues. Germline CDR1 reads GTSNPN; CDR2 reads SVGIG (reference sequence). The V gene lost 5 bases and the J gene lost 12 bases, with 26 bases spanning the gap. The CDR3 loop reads CAWAILRGGQDGQFF. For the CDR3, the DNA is TGTGCCTGGGCTATACTGAGGGGGGGCCAAGATGGGCAGTTCTTC. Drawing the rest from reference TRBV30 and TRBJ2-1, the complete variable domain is SQTIHQWPATLVQPVGSPLSLECTVEGTSNPNLYWYRQAAGRGLQLLFYSVGIGQISSEVPQNLSASRPQDRQFILSSKKLLLSDSGFYLCAWAILRGGQDGQFFGPGTRLTVL.

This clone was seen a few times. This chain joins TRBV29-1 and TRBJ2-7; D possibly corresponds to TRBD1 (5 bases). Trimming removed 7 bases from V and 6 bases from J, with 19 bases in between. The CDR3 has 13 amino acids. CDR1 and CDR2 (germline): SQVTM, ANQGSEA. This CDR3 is CSGGAGSISEQYF. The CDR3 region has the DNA TGCAGCGGAGGAGCAGGGTCAATTTCCGAGCAGTACTTC.

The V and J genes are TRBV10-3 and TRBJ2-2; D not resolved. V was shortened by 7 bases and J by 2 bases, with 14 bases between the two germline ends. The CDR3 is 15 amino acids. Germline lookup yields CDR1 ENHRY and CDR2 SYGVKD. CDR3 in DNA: TGTGCCATCATCAAAGACATGGCCAACACCGGGGAGCTGTTTTTT. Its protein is CAIIKDMANTGELFF.

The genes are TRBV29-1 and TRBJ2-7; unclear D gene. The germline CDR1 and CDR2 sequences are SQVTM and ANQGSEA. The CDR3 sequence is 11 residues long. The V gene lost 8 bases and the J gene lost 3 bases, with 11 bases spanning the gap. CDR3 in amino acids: CSPETDYEQYV. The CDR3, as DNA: TGCAGCCCGGAAACAGACTACGAGCAGTACGTC.

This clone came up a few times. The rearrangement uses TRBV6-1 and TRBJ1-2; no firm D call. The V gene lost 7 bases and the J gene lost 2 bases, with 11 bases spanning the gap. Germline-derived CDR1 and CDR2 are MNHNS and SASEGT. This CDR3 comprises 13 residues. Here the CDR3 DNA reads TGTGCCAGCACTTTACAGCCAAACTATGGCTACACCTTC. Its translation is CASTLQPNYGYTF.